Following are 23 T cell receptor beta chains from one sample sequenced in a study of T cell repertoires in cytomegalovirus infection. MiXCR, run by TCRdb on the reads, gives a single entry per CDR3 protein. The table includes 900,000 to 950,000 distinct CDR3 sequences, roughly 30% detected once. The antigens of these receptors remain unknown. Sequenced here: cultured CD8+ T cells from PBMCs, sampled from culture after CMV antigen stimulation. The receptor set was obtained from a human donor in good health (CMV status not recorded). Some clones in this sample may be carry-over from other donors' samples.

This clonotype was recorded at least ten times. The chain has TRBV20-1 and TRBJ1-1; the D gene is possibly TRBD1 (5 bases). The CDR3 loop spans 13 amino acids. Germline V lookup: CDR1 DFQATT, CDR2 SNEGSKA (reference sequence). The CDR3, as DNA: TGCAGCGGGGGGTATTGGCTGAACACTGAAGCTTTCTTT. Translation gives CSGGYWLNTEAFF.

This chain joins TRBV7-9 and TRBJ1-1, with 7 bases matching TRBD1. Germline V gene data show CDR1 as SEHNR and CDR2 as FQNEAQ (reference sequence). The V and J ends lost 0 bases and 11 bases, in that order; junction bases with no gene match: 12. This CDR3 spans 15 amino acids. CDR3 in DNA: TGTGCCAGCAGCTTAGCGGGGTCCGCCGGGACAGAGGCTTTCTTT. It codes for CASSLAGSAGTEAFF.

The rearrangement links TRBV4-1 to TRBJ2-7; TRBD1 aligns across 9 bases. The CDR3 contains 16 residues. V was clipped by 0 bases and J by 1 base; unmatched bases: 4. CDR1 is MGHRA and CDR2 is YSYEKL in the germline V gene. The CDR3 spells CASSQDSGQGSYEQYF. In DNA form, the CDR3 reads TGCGCCAGCAGCCAAGACAGTGGACAGGGGTCCTACGAGCAGTACTTC.

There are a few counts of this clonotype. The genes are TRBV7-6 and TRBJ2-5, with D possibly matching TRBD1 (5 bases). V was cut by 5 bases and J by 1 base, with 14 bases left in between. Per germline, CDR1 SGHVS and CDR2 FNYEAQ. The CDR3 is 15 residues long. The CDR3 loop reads CASSLKGRGQETQYF. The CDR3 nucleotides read TGTGCCAGCAGCCTGAAGGGTAGGGGCCAAGAGACCCAGTACTTC.

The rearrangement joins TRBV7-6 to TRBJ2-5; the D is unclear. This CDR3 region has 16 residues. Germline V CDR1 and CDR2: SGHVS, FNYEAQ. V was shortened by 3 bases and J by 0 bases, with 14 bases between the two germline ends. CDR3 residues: CASSFPLHGDQETQYF. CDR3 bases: TGTGCCAGCAGCTTCCCCTTACATGGTGACCAAGAGACCCAGTACTTC.

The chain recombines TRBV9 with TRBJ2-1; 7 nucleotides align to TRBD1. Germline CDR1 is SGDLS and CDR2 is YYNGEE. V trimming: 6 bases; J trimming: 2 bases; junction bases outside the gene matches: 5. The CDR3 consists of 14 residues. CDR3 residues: CASTNRGPYNEQFF. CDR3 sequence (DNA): TGTGCCAGCACCAACAGGGGCCCCTACAATGAGCAGTTCTTC.

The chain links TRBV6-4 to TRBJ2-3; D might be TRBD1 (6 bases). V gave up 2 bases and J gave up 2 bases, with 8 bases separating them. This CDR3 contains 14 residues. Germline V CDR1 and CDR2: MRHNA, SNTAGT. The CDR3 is CASSDGGFTDTQYF. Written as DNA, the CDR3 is TGTGCCAGCAGTGACGGGGGCTTCACAGATACGCAGTATTTT.

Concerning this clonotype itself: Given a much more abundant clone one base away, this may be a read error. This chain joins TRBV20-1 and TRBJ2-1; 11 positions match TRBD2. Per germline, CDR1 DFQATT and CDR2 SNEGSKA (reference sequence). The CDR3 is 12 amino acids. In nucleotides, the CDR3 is TGCGGAGCTAGCGGGGGGCCCAATGAGCAGTTCTTC. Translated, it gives CGASGGPNEQFF.

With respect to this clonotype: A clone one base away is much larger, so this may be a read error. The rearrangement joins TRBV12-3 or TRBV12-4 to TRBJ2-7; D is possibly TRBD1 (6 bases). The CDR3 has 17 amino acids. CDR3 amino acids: CANSLATGLQGLNEQYF. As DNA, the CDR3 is TGTGCCAACAGTTTAGCGACAGGCCTGCAGGGTCTCAACGAGCAGTACTTC.

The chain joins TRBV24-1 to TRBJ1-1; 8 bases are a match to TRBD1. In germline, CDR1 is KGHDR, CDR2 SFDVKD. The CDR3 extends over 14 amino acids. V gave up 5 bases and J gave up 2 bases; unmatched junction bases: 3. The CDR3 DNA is TGTGCCACCAGTGCTCAGGGGGCAAACACTGAAGCTTTCTTT. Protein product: CATSAQGANTEAFF.

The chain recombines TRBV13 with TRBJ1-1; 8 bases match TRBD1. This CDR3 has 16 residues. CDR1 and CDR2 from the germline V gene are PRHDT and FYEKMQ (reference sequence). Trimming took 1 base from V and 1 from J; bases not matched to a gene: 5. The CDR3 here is CASSLDGQGANTEAFF. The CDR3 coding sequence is TGTGCCAGCAGCTTAGATGGGCAGGGGGCGAACACTGAAGCTTTCTTT.

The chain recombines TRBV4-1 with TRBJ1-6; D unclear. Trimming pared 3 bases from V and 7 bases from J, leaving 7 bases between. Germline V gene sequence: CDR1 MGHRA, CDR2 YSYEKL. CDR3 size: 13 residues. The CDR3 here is CASSQDGNSPLHF. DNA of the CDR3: TGCGCCAGCAGCCAGGACGGAAATTCACCCCTCCACTTT.

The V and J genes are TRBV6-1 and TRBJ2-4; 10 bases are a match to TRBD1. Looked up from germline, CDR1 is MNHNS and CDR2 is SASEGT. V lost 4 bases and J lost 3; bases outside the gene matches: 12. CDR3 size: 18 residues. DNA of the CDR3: TGTGCCAGCAGTGGACAGGGGGCCTCGGCATTTGGCAAAAACATTCAGTACTTC. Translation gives CASSGQGASAFGKNIQYF.

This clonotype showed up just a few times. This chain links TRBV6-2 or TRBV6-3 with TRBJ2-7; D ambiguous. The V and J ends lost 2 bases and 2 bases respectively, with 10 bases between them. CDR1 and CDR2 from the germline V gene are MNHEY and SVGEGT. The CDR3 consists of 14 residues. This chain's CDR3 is CASSYQIDPYEQYV. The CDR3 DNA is TGTGCCAGCAGTTACCAGATTGATCCCTACGAGCAGTACGTC.

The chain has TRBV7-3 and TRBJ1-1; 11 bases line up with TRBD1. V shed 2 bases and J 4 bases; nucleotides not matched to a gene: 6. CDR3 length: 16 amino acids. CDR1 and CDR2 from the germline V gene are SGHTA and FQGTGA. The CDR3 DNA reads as TGTGCCAGCAGCTTAGAGGACAGGGGGCAAGGCACTGAAGCTTTCTTT. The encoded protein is CASSLEDRGQGTEAFF.

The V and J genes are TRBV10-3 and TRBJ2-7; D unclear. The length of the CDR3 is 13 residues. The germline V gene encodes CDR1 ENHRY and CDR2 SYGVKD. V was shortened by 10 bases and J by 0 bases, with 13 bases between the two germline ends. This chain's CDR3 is CATRTESSYEQYV. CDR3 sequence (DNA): TGTGCCACAAGGACGGAGAGCTCCTACGAGCAGTACGTC.

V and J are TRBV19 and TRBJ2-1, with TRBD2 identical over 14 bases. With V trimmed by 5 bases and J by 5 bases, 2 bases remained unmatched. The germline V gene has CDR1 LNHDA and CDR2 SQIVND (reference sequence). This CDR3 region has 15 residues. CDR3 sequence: CASSGGLAGDNEQFF. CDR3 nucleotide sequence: TGTGCCAGTAGTGGGGGACTAGCGGGGGACAATGAGCAGTTCTTC.

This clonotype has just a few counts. CDR3 loop: CASSLSEGRGRYEQYF. CDR3 nucleotide sequence: TGTGCCAGCAGTTTATCGGAGGGGAGGGGCCGGTACGAGCAGTACTTC. The J gene is TRBJ2-7, the V gene TRBV27, with 7 bases matching TRBD2. J was trimmed by 4 bases and V by 0 bases; bases with no gene match: 9. This CDR3 is 16 amino acids long. Germline CDR1 MNHEY, CDR2 SMNVEV (reference sequence).

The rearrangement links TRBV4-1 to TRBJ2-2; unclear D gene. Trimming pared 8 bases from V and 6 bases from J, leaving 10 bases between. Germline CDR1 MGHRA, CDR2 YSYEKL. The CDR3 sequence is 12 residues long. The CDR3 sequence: CASGRQSGELFF. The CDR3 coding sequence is TGCGCCAGCGGCCGTCAGTCCGGGGAGCTGTTTTTT.

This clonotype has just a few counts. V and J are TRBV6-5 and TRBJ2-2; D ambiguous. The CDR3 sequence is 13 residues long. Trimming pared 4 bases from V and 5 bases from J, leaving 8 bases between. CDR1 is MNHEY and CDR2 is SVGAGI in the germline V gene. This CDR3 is CASSSWPTGELFF. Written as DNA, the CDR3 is TGTGCCAGCAGTTCTTGGCCAACCGGGGAGCTGTTTTTT.

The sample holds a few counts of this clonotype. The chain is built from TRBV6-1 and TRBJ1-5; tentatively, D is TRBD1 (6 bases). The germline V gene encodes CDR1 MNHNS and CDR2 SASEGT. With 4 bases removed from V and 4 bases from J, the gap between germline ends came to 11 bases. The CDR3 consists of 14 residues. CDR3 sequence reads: CASSVQGINQPQHF. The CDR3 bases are TGTGCCAGCAGTGTACAGGGAATAAATCAGCCCCAGCATTTT.

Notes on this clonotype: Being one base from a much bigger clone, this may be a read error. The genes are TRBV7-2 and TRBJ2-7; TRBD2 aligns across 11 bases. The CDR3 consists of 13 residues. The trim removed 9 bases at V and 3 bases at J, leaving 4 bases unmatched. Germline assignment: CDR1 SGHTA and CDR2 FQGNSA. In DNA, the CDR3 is TGTGCCAGTACTAGCGGGAGTGTCTACGAGCAGTACTTC. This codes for CASTSGSVYEQYF.

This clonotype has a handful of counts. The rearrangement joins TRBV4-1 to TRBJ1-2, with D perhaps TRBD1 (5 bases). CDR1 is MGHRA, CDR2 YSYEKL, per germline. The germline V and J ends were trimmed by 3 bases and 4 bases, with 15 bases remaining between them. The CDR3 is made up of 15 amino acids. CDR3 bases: TGCGCCAGCAGCCAGGCGATAGACAGTCCCTATGGCTACACCTTC. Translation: CASSQAIDSPYGYTF.